The next 24 T cell receptor beta chains were all read from a single sample in a study of immune aging and cytomegalovirus after organ transplant. Libraries came from microwell single-cell capture using BD Rhapsody targeted mRNA and AbSeq reagents. TCRdb re-derived calls from the single-cell sequencing reads in MiXCR, one entry per CDR3 protein. The repertoire holds tens of thousands of distinct CDR3 sequences, with around 34% as singletons. Time point described: five sample-tagged time points from pre-transplant (day -1) to day 368 post-transplant, pooled. Their antigens remain unidentified. The sample in question was CMV peptide-activated CD4+ and CD8+ T cells sorted from blood, obtained at five time points, pooled. Subset denoted: sorted CD8+CD137+ and CD4+CD154+ T cells after 11 to 12 h CMV IE-1 peptide stimulation. These receptor sequences come from a female donor who had a heart transplant and CMV viremia.

The J gene is TRBJ2-3, the V gene TRBV7-8; maybe TRBD1 (5 bases). CDR1 is SGHVS and CDR2 is FQNEAQ in the germline V gene. V dropped 1 base and J dropped 0 bases, with 5 bases sitting between them. The CDR3 runs 14 residues. CDR3: CASSLGQSTDTQYF. CDR3 nucleotide sequence: TGTGCCAGCAGCTTAGGACAGAGCACAGATACGCAGTATTTT.

By frequency in the sample, this clonotype is medium-sized. This chain uses TRBV5-5 with TRBJ2-1; no clear D gene. This CDR3 contains 13 residues. V dropped 5 bases and J dropped 6 bases, with 12 bases sitting between them. Germline-derived CDR1 and CDR2 are SGHKS and YYEKEE (reference sequence). As DNA, the CDR3 is TGTGCCAGCAGTCGCGCCACCTCCAATGAGCAGTTCTTC. Translated: CASSRATSNEQFF. Full variable domain (outside the CDR3, taken from reference TRBV5-5 and TRBJ2-1): DAGVTQSPTHLIKTRGQQVTLRCSPISGHKSVSWYQQVLGQGPQFIFQYYEKEERGRGNFPDRFSARQFPNYSSELNVNALLLGDSALYLCASSRATSNEQFFGPGTRLTVL.

V gene TRBV6-6 combines with J gene TRBJ2-1, with 14 bases that match TRBD2. The CDR3 is 18 amino acids. V lost 4 bases and J lost 7; bases outside the gene matches: 12. In germline, CDR1 is MNHNY, CDR2 SVGAGI (reference sequence). CDR3 in DNA: TGTGCCAGCAGTTCAAGCCGACTAGCGGGGGGGAGAATAAATGAGCAGTTCTTC. Encoded protein: CASSSSRLAGGRINEQFF.

The chain links TRBV6-5 to TRBJ2-7; 11 bases are a match to TRBD2. With 1 base clipped from V and 1 base from J, the junction kept 6 bases outside the gene matches. Germline V gene sequence: CDR1 MNHEY, CDR2 SVGAGI. The CDR3 runs 17 residues. CDR3 loop: CASSYYVGTSGSYEQYF. In DNA, the CDR3 is TGTGCCAGCAGTTACTACGTCGGGACTAGCGGATCCTACGAGCAGTACTTC.

About this clonotype itself: Likely a read error: the CDR3 ends without its conserved phenylalanine or tryptophan. The V call is TRBV6-1, the J call TRBJ1-6; D call uncertain. V was shortened by 2 bases and J by 13 bases, with 12 bases between the two germline ends. Germline V gene lookup returns CDR1 MNHNS and CDR2 SASEGT. The CDR3 sequence is 13 residues long. CDR3 coding DNA: TGTGCCAGCAGTGAATCCGCTGAGTTCCCCCTCCACTCT. Its protein is CASSESAEFPLHS.

Notes on this clonotype: A read error is possible here, since a much larger clone lies one base away. As the CDR3 is not closed by the conserved phenylalanine or tryptophan, this likely results from a read error. The genes are TRBV20-1 and TRBJ2-1, with D possibly being TRBD2 (6 bases). CDR3 length equals 16 residues. The germline V gene has CDR1 DFQATT and CDR2 SNEGSKA (reference sequence). V gave up 1 base and J gave up 6 bases, with 19 bases separating them. CDR3 bases: TGCAGTGCTAGAGGGGGTGGACTATCCGGTCGCAATGAGCAGTTCTGC. It encodes CSARGGGLSGRNEQFC.

This clonotype showed up just a few times. J is TRBJ2-7 and V is TRBV29-1; TRBD2 matches at 13 bases. The CDR3 spans 16 residues. Germline CDR1 is SQVTM and CDR2 is ANQGSEA. The V and J ends lost 4 bases and 2 bases, in that order; junction bases with no gene match: 8. The CDR3 loop is CSVGRLAGGPAYEQYF. CDR3 coding DNA: TGCAGCGTTGGAAGACTAGCGGGGGGTCCCGCCTACGAGCAGTACTTC.

This clonotype was seen only a few times. V gene TRBV6-1 combines with J gene TRBJ2-1, with TRBD1 as a possible D gene (6 bases). Germline assignment: CDR1 MNHNS and CDR2 SASEGT. The CDR3 contains 13 residues. Trimming shortened V by 4 bases and J by 8 bases, and 12 bases separated the two germline ends. The CDR3 loop reads CASSVRGGDEQFF. Written as DNA, the CDR3 is TGTGCCAGCAGTGTCAGGGGTGGCGATGAGCAGTTCTTC.

This clonotype was detected many times. Lacking the conserved final phenylalanine or tryptophan, this CDR3 likely reflects a read error. The limits of the CDR3 on the DNA are not certain, so only TCRdb's listed CDR3 is given. Here the CDR3 reads CATRTSGSRYEQLS. This sequence joins TRBV2 and TRBJ2-1; the tabulated D call, TRBD2, remains unverified against the DNA. From germline, CDR1 is SNHLY and CDR2 FYNNEI. The CDR3 comprises 14 residues, both ends counted.

By proportion, this clonotype is medium-sized (0.01 to 0.1%). V and J are TRBV18 and TRBJ2-5; D gene unclear. The CDR3 is 14 amino acids. Germline CDR1 reads KGHSH; CDR2 reads LQKENI. V was clipped by 0 bases and J by 2 bases, with 7 bases between them. The CDR3 protein is CASSPPYTQETQYF. The CDR3 DNA is TGTGCCAGCTCACCACCGTACACTCAAGAGACCCAGTACTTC.

CDR3 in DNA: TGTGCCAGCAGCTTATTACAGGGTGACGAGCAGTACTTC. Protein product: CASSLLQGDEQYF. The chain is built from TRBV7-9 and TRBJ2-7; a possible D gene is TRBD1 (6 bases). This CDR3 region has 13 residues. Germline V gene lookup returns CDR1 SEHNR and CDR2 FQNEAQ (reference sequence). Trimming pared 2 bases from V and 5 bases from J, leaving 10 bases between.

This clonotype was recorded only once. This rearrangement joins TRBV28 to TRBJ2-7; TRBD1 matches at 9 bases. Germline-derived CDR1 and CDR2 are MDHEN and SYDVKM. V lost 5 bases and J lost 3; bases outside the gene matches: 11. The CDR3 is made up of 16 amino acids. The CDR3 loop reads CASSPSGQGKIYEQYF. The CDR3 nucleotides are TGTGCCAGCAGTCCAAGTGGACAGGGGAAAATCTACGAGCAGTACTTC.

This clonotype is classed as medium-sized (0.01 to 0.1%). Written as DNA, the CDR3 is TGCGCCAGCAGCCAAGATGGAGAAGAGACCCAGTACTTC. This encodes CASSQDGEETQYF. The chain uses TRBV4-1 and TRBJ2-5; no definite D call. V lost 0 bases and J lost 3, with 5 bases in between. The CDR3 has 13 amino acids. Germline V gene lookup returns CDR1 MGHRA and CDR2 YSYEKL.

Relative to its sample, this clonotype is medium-sized. V is TRBV21-1 and J is TRBJ2-2; the table's D call, TRBD1, was not checked against the DNA. TRBV21-1 is a known pseudogene. This CDR3 region has 19 residues. The CDR3 reads CASSKRAARGPRNTGELFF. CDR3 in DNA: TGTGCCAGCAGCAAAAGGGCGGCCCGGGGACCCCGGAACACCGGGGAGCTGTTTTTT.

There are a few counts of this clonotype. The chain carries TRBV7-2 and TRBJ2-1; D is possibly TRBD2 (5 bases). V gave up 5 bases and J gave up 6 bases, with 11 bases separating them. Per germline, CDR1 SGHTA and CDR2 FQGNSA. There are 13 residues in the CDR3. CDR3 coding DNA: TGTGCCAGCAGCCACGGGATCCCCAATGAGCAGTTCTTC. The encoded protein is CASSHGIPNEQFF.

The chain carries TRBV6-1 and TRBJ1-5; D ambiguous. Germline CDR1 reads MNHNS; CDR2 reads SASEGT. Trimming pared 8 bases from V and 7 bases from J, leaving 21 bases between. CDR3 length: 15 residues. CDR3 protein: CASGGDWTQVQPQHF. The DNA of the CDR3 is TGTGCCAGCGGTGGAGACTGGACCCAAGTACAGCCCCAGCATTTT.

This clonotype appeared a few times. CDR3 residues: CSARDQTGTSYEQYF. The CDR3, as DNA: TGCAGTGCTAGAGACCAAACCGGGACTAGCTACGAGCAGTACTTC. The rearrangement joins TRBV20-1 to TRBJ2-7; TRBD2 aligns across 8 bases. The germline V gene has CDR1 DFQATT and CDR2 SNEGSKA (reference sequence). V lost 0 bases to trimming and J lost 3 bases; unmatched junction nucleotides: 7. The CDR3 contains 15 residues.

This clonotype showed up just a few times. This likely comes from a read error, as the CDR3 has no conserved phenylalanine or tryptophan at its end. The DNA is omitted, as the CDR3 cannot be located on it reliably, and the CDR3 follows TCRdb's listing. This rearrangement joins TRBV19 to TRBJ2-2; TRBD1, the table's D call, was not compared with the DNA. Germline V gives CDR1 LNHDA, CDR2 SQIVND (reference sequence). The CDR3 is 15 residues long, counting both termini. CDR3 sequence reads: CASSIGGSVAGEPFS.

The gene calls are TRBV12-5 and TRBJ2-1; a possible D gene is TRBD2 (6 bases). From germline, CDR1 is LGHNT and CDR2 FRNRAP. This CDR3 is 17 amino acids long. V was cut by 5 bases and J by 9 bases, with 26 bases left in between. The CDR3 nucleotides are TGTGCTAGTGGTCACAACGCAATACTAGCACGGGGTGGTGAGCAGTTCTTC. It specifies CASGHNAILARGGEQFF.

Only a few counts were recorded for this clonotype. The rearrangement joins TRBV24-1 to TRBJ2-2; D is undetermined. V lost 3 bases to trimming and J lost 2 bases, with 15 bases between them. Germline V gives CDR1 KGHDR, CDR2 SFDVKD. The CDR3 is 17 residues long. The CDR3 region has the DNA TGTGCCACCAGTGATCCCTCGCCGGGTATCAACACCGGGGAGCTGTTTTTT. Translation: CATSDPSPGINTGELFF.

This clonotype was seen only a few times. A junction boundary mismatches the germline segment, possibly from a read error. The genes are TRBV7-3 and TRBJ1-6, with TRBD1 matching 7 bases. Germline assignment: CDR1 SGHTA and CDR2 FQGTGA. The CDR3 loop spans 14 amino acids. In nucleotides, the CDR3 is TGTGCCAGCAGCCTAACAGGGGAACATTCACCCCTCCACTTT. This sequence encodes CASSLTGEHSPLHF.

The chain is built from TRBV20-1 and TRBJ2-3, with a tentative D call TRBD2 (6 bases). CDR1 DFQATT and CDR2 SNEGSKA come from the germline V gene (reference sequence). V was shortened by 1 base and J by 6 bases, with 14 bases between the two germline ends. CDR3 length: 14 residues. The CDR3 DNA reads TGCAGTGCTAGAGTGGCGGGGCCCAGGGATACGCAGTATTTT. Protein sequence: CSARVAGPRDTQYF.

The sample holds a few counts of this clonotype. In nucleotides, the CDR3 is TGCGCCAGCAGCCAAGATAGGGGGACTGAAGCTTTCTTT. Translated, it gives CASSQDRGTEAFF. The chain uses TRBV4-3 and TRBJ1-1; possibly TRBD1 for D (6 bases). The germline V gene encodes CDR1 LGHNA and CDR2 YSLEER. The CDR3 has 13 amino acids. V was pared by 0 bases and J by 5 bases, with 7 bases between.

This clonotype was seen more than once but under ten times. Germline is not matched at one junction end, which may reflect a read error. The genes are TRBV6-1 and TRBJ2-7; D uncertain. CDR3 length equals 13 residues. Germline V lookup: CDR1 MNHNS, CDR2 SASEGT. The CDR3 loop reads CASGEAYGYEQYF. CDR3 sequence (DNA): TGTGCCAGCGGTGAAGCGTACGGCTACGAGCAGTACTTC.